The clone carrying this T cell receptor beta chain was counted many times. Its cognate antigen is unknown. Using its own MiXCR run on the reads, TCRdb lists one record per CDR3 protein. The table lists hundreds of thousands of distinct CDR3 sequences, around a third of them singletons, with over 15% in the top ten. This CDR3 contains 14 residues. The germline CDR1 and CDR2 sequences are SGHTA and FQGNSA. V lost 3 bases and J 2 bases, leaving 11 bases between the germline ends. These data originate in a study of T cell repertoires in cytomegalovirus infection. Turning to the study itself: Both CMV infection and a matching HLA type were indicated by public TCR beta signatures.

Study conclusions and caveats: There were carriers of CMV plus the relevant HLA, and cumulative public TCR beta family frequency identified them. Dominant in the ex vivo response were TCR beta clonotypes restricted by HLA-C and specific for CMV.

The sample was cultured PBMCs, taken from culture after CMV antigen stimulation. The chain joins TRBV7-2 to TRBJ2-7; either TRBD1 or TRBD2 may supply D (5 bases each). The sequence was collected from a human donor in good health (CMV status not recorded). Some clones in this sample may be carry-over from other donors' samples. Here the CDR3 DNA reads TGTGCCAGCAGCTTTGCTACGGGGCCCTACGAGCAGTACTTC. As protein: CASSFATGPYEQYF.